This TCR beta chain was profiled in a study of blood T cell repertoires in COVID-19. Whole-study context: From T cells, B-cell-depleted T cells, or PBMCs came the material, which was cDNA or gDNA.

Everyone who took part was roughly 18 to 90 years old, and they came from 20 to 25 US areas. The CDR3 runs 16 residues. The germline V gene encodes CDR1 LNHDA and CDR2 SQIVND (reference sequence). Trimming cost V 0 bases and J 2 bases, with 12 bases left between them. This clone was picked up one time. Sequenced by immunoSEQ multiplex PCR; TCRdb stores in-frame clones only, minus some. There are roughly 300,000 clones in the sample; approximately 84% occur only once, and more than 1% lies in the top ten. This chain links TRBV19 with TRBJ2-3; a weak D match, TRBD2 (5 bases). The sequence was obtained from a woman in her twenties or thirties who had recovered from COVID-19. The sample was PBMCs or T cells enriched from blood (not recorded which). The CDR3 reads CASSIDRGSSTDTQYF. The CDR3 DNA sequence: TGTGCCAGTAGTATAGATCGAGGGTCCTCCACAGATACGCAGTATTTT.